This record looks at one T cell receptor (beta chain) sequence and its context. This sample was taken from a study of CXCR3-negative and CXCR3-positive naive CD8 T cells. Study-level information: Summed over all libraries, TRB reads came to about 140 million, with about 1.5 +/- 0.3 million per library.

Each CD8+ T cell subset was flow-sorted in triplicate. Every sort contained 250,000 to 350,000 cells. CD45RO-CCR7+CD27+CD95- characterized naive CD8+ T cells. Via 5' RACE with UMI labels, TRB cDNA libraries were prepared. From its re-call of the 5' RACE reads, TCRdb lists each CDR3 protein once, without DNA. The table counts more than 50,000 distinct CDR3 sequences; around 0.4% lies in the top ten. CDR1 is SGHTA and CDR2 is FQGNSA in the germline V gene. The CDR3 totals 14 residues. This sequence joins TRBV7-2 and TRBJ2-5; TCRdb names TRBD2, which stays unverified in the absence of DNA. The specimen sequenced was naive CXCR3- CD8+ T cells from blood. The sample's subset: CD45RO-CCR7+CD27+CD95- naive CD8+ T cells lacking CXCR3 (TNR3-). The TCR comes from a human donor in good health. Some clones in this sample may be carry-over from other donors' samples. The CDR3 is CASSGGTVEETQYF.